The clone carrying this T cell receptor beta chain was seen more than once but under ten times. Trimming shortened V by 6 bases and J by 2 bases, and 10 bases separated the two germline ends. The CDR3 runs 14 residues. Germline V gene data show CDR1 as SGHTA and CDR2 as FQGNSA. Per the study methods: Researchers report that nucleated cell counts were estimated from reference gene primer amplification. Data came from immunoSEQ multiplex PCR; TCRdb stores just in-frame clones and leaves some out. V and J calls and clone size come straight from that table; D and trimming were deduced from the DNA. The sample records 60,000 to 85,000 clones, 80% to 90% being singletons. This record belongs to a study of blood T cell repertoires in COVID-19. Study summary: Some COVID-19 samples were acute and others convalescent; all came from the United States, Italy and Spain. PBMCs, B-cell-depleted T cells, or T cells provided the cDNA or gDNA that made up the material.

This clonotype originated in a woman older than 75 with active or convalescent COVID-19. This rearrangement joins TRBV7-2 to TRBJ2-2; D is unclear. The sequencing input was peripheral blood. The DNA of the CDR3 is TGTGCCAGCAGTTCACAGCCTAACACCGGGGAGCTGTTTTTT. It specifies CASSSQPNTGELFF. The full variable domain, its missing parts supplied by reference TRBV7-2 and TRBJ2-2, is GAGVSQSPSNKVTEKGKDVELRCDPISGHTALYWYRQSLGQGLEFLIYFQGNSAPDKSGLPSDRFSAERTGGSVSTLTIQRTQQEDSAVYLCASSSQPNTGELFFGEGSRLTVL.